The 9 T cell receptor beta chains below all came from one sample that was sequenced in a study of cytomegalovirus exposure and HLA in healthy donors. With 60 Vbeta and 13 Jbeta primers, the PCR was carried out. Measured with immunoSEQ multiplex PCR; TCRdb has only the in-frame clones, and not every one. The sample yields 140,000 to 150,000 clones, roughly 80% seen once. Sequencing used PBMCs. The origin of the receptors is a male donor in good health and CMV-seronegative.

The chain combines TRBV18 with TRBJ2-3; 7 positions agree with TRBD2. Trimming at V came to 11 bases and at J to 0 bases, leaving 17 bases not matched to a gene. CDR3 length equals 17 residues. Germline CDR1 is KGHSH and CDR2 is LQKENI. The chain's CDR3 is CAGFNRLLATSTDTQYF. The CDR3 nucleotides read TGTGCCGGATTCAATCGGTTACTAGCGACCAGCACAGATACGCAGTATTTT.

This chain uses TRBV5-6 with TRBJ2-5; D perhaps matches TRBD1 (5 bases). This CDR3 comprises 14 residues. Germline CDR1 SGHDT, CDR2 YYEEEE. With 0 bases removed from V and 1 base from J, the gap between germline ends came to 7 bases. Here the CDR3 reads CASSLEGIQETQYF. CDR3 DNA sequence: TGTGCCAGCAGCTTGGAGGGGATCCAAGAGACCCAGTACTTC.

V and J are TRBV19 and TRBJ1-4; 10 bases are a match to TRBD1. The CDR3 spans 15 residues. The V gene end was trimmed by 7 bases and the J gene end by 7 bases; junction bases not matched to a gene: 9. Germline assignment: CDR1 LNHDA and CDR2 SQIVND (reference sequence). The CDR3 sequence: CASTNSGTGVEKLFF. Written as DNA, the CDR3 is TGTGCCAGTACCAACTCCGGGACAGGGGTTGAAAAACTGTTTTTT. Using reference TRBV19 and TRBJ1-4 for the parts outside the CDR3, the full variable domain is DGGITQSPKYLFRKEGQNVTLSCEQNLNHDAMYWYRQDPGQGLRLIYYSQIVNDFQKGDIAEGYSVSREKKESFPLTVTSAQKNPTAFYLCASTNSGTGVEKLFFGSGTQLSVL.

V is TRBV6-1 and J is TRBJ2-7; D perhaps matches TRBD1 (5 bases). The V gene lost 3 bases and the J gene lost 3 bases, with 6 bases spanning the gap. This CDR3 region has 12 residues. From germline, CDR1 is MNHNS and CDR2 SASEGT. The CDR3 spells CASSDDSYEQYF. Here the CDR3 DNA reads TGTGCCAGCAGTGACGACAGCTACGAGCAGTACTTC.

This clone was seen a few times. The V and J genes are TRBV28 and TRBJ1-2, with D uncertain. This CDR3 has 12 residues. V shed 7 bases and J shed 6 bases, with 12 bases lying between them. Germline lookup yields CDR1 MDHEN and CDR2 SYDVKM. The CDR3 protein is CASTNTFNGYTF. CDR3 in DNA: TGTGCCAGCACCAACACATTTAATGGCTACACCTTC.

The CDR3 DNA reads as TGTGCCAGCAGCATAGACAGGGGGAGCAATCAGCCCCAGCATTTT. It specifies CASSIDRGSNQPQHF. The chain links TRBV6-5 to TRBJ1-5; 9 bases align to TRBD1. The trim removed 6 bases at V and 1 base at J, leaving 4 bases unmatched. CDR1 is MNHEY and CDR2 is SVGAGI in the germline V gene. CDR3 size: 15 residues.

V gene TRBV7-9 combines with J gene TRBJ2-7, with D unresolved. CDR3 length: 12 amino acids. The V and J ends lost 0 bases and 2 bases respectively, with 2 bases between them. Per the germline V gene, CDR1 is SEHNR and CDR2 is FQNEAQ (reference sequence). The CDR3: CASSLAAYEQYF. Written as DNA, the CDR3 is TGTGCCAGCAGCTTAGCCGCCTACGAGCAGTACTTC.

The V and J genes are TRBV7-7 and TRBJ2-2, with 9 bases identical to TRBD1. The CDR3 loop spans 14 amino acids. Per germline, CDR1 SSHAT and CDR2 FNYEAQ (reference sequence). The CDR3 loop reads CASAGTGITGELFF. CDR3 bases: TGTGCTAGTGCCGGGACAGGGATCACCGGGGAGCTGTTTTTT.

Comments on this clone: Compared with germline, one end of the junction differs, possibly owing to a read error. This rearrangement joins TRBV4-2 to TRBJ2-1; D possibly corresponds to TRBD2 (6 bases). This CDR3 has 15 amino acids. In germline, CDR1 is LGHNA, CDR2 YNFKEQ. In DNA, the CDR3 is TGTGCCAGCAGCCAAGGACTAGAGGCCTACCATGAGCTGTTCTTC. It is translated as CASSQGLEAYHELFF.